Detailed here is one T cell receptor (beta chain). Its antigen is not yet known. One base away there is no much larger clone; base qualities are not given. Instead of sorted cells or RNA, genomic DNA extracted from peripheral blood served as the source for amplifying TCR beta rearrangements. The sample is drawn from a study of T cell repertoires in aging, cancer and after chemotherapy (dated by TCRdb to the late 2010s). For the wider study: Donors spanned six age groups from 30 or younger to 70 or older, with at least three individuals per group. In the solid tumor group, the paired samples taken before and after chemotherapy came from brain tumor (glioblastoma) patients given temozolomide-based therapy. Several million TCR reads were contained in the full dataset. To examine immunoaging and T cell reconstitution after chemotherapy, the study profiled TCR beta repertoires in peripheral blood from healthy donors and cancer patients. A cohort of 218 cancer patients (around 94 with hematological and some 120 with solid cancers) was assembled, and 95 to 100 healthy donors were included as a reference group. What the work shows at the level of the full study, not this receptor alone: According to the authors, the repertoire data do not permit conclusions about immunological memory after chemotherapy. Significantly lower blood TCR diversity and higher clonality were observed in untreated patients with hematological or solid cancers than in age-matched healthy donors. In both cancer cohorts, the median generation probability rose over the chemotherapy interval, which suggests that the repertoire was reconstituted through rebound thymic output. In healthy donors, the decline in TCR diversity with age was mainly explained by loss of richness, whereas in cancer patients loss of evenness was also found to contribute.

CDR1 DFQATT and CDR2 SNEGSKA are derived from the germline V gene (reference sequence). At the junction V is shortened by 1 base and J by 3 bases; bases outside the gene matches: 4. Spanning cysteine to phenylalanine, the CDR3 consists of 14 amino acids. Here the CDR3 DNA is all that survives: 42 bases in frame from base 1. Rearranged TRB sequences spanning V, D and J segments were amplified by multiplex touch-down PCR using a mixed TRB-A/B primer pool. Two consecutive PCR reactions with Phusion HS II polymerase added Illumina adapters and sample indices to the amplicons. The amplicons were purified from gel with the NucleoSpin Gel and PCR Clean-up kit and then assessed with Qubit and an Agilent 2100 Bioanalyzer. Sequencing of the libraries was done on an Illumina MiSeq with paired-end, single-indexed 600-cycle runs. The published analysis was carried out like this. TRB sequences were processed with MiXCR versions 2.12 and 3.0.5. Each unique CDR3 nucleotide sequence was counted as one clone, and only productive sequences with at least two reads were retained. Repertoire metrics included Shannon diversity, evenness, clonality (one minus evenness), and alpha-parameterized diversity profiles from alpha 0 to 5. The IGoR algorithm was used to calculate generation probabilities of clones in the paired pre- and post-chemotherapy samples. TCRdb ran its own pipeline on the public reads, namely fastp trimming at Q25 and MiXCR clone calling, and kept in-frame beta chains. Here each entry gathers all rows of one CDR3 protein and keeps the most common genes and DNA. The V and J calls follow TCRdb's processing rather than the paper's. This sample has thousands of distinct CDR3 sequences in its table, and about 29% of those were observed once. The top ten constitute around 3.6% of the sample.

This sequence uses TRBV20-1 and TRBJ2-3, and 7 junction bases match TRBD2. Sequenced: blood. The receptor's source is a human donor with a solid tumor. CDR3 loop: CSARGAGVTDTQYF. The DNA reads TGCAGTGCTAGAGGCGCGGGAGTAACAGATACGCAGTATTTT.